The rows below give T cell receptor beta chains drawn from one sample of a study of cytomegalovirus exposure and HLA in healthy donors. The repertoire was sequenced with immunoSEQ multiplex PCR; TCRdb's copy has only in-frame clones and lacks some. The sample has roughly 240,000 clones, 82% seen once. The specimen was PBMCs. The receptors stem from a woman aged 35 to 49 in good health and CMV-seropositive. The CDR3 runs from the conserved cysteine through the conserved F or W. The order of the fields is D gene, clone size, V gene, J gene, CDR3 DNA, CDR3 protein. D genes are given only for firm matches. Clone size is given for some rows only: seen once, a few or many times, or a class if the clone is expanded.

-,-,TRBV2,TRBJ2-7,TGTGCCAGGAGTACAGGGAAGGAAGGGGAGCAGTACTTC,CARSTGKEGEQYF
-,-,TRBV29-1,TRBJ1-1,TGCAGCGGCCGACAGGTTGAAGCTTTCTTT,CSGRQVEAFF
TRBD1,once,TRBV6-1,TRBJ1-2,TGTGCCAGCAGTGAAATGACAGGGCCCTATGGCTACACCTTC,CASSEMTGPYGYTF
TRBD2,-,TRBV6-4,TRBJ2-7,TGTGCCAGCGGGTCGGGGGGGGGCTACGAGCAGTACTTC,CASGSGGGYEQYF
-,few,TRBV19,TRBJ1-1,TGTGCCAGTAGTAAAAGCCGATACACTGAAGCTTTCTTT,CASSKSRYTEAFF
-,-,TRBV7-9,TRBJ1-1,TGTGCCCAACCCACAAGAATGAACACTGAAGCTTTCTTT,CAQPTRMNTEAFF
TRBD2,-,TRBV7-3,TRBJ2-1,TGTGCCAGCAGCTTAATGGGACTAGGCGATGAGCAGTTCTTC,CASSLMGLGDEQFF
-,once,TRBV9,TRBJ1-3,TGTGCCAGCAACGCGGACTCTGGAAACACCATATATTTT,CASNADSGNTIYF
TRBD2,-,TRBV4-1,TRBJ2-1,TGCGCCAGCAGCCAAGCGTCTGTGGCGGGGGGAAACAATGAGCAGTTCTTC,CASSQASVAGGNNEQFF
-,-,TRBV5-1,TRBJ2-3,TGCGCCAGCAGCTTAGACAGGAGCACAGATACGCAGTATTTT,CASSLDRSTDTQYF
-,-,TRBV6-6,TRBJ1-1,TGTGCCAGCAGGGTCAGGGCGAATACTGAAGCTTTCTTT,CASRVRANTEAFF
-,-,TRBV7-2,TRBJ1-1,TGTGCCAGCAGCCCTTGGGGCCTGAGGGGGGGGACCGAGAACACTGAAGCTTTCTTT,CASSPWGLRGGTENTEAFF
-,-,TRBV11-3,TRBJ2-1,TGTGCCAGCAGCATTAGCGGAGGGACCTACAATGAGCAGTTCTTC,CASSISGGTYNEQFF
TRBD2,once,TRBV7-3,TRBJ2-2,TGTGCCAGCAGCCAACTTAGCGGGAGGTGGTCCGGGGAGCTGTTTTTT,CASSQLSGRWSGELFF
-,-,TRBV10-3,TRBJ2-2,TGTGCCATCAAACTACAGGCCACCGGGGAGCTGTTTTTT,CAIKLQATGELFF
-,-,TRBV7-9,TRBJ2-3,TGTGCCAGCTCCCAGCTACTAGCTTTGACAGATACGCAGTATTTT,CASSQLLALTDTQYF
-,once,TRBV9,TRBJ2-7,TGTGCCAGCAGCGTAGGGTATGCGGGACAGTTCTACGAGCAGTACTTC,CASSVGYAGQFYEQYF
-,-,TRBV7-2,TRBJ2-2,TGTGCCAGCAGCTTCCGGACAGCGAACACCGGGGAGCTGTTTTTT,CASSFRTANTGELFF
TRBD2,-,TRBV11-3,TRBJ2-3,TGTGCCAGCAGCTTAGAGGGGACTAGCGGCTTACCGCAGTATTTT,CASSLEGTSGLPQYF
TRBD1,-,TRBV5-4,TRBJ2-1,TGTGCCAGCAGCTCGTCCGACAGGGGGCCTTTGGGTGAGCAGTTCTTC,CASSSSDRGPLGEQFF
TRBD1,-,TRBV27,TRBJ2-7,TGTGCCAGCAGTTGGGGGACAGCCTACGAGCAGTACTTC,CASSWGTAYEQYF
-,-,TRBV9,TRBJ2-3,TGTGCCAGCAGCGTAGAGGAGGGACGTCAAGATACGCAGTATTTT,CASSVEEGRQDTQYF
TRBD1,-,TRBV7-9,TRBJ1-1,TGTGCCAGCAGCGGACAGGGGGCTCGGTGGAACACTGAAGCTTTCTTT,CASSGQGARWNTEAFF
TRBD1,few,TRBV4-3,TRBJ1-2,TGCGCCAGCAGCCTAGGGACAGGGGCGAACTATGGCTACACCTTC,CASSLGTGANYGYTF
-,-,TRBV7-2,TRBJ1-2,TGTGCCAGCAGCCCGATGGCGGCGATCTATGGCTACACCTTC,CASSPMAAIYGYTF
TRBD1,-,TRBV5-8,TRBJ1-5,TGTGCCAGCAGCTCCACTCTAACAGGGGGCGGGAGCAATCAGCCCCAGCATTTT,CASSSTLTGGGSNQPQHF
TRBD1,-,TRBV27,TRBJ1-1,TGTGCCAGCAGTTTATCCCCGGGACAGGGGATTCTGAACACTGAAGCTTTCTTT,CASSLSPGQGILNTEAFF
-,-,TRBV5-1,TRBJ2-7,TGCGCCAGCAGCTTGGGTGACAGGAGGCACGAGCAGTACTTC,CASSLGDRRHEQYF
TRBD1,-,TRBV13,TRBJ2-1,TGTGCCAGCACTAAGACAGGGAAAACCTACAATGAGCAGTTCTTC,CASTKTGKTYNEQFF
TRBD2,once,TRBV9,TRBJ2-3,TGTGCGTCCGCTAGCGGCCTTACGCAGTATTTT,CASASGLTQYF
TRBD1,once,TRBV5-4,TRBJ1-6,TGTGCCAGCAGCTCTCCAGGGGGATGGTCACCCCTCCACTTT,CASSSPGGWSPLHF
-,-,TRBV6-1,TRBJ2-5,TGTGCCAGCACCAAGGGTCAGGGTCGACAAGAGACCCAGTACTTC,CASTKGQGRQETQYF